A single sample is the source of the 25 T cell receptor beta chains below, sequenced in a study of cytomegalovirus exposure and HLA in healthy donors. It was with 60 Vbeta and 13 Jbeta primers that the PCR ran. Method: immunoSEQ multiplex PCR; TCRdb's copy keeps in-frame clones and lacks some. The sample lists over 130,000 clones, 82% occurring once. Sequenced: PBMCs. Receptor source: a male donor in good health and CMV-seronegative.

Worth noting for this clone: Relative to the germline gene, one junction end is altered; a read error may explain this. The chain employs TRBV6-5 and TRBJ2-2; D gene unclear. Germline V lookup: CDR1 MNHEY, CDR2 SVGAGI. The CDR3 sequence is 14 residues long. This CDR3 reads CACRMGRYTGELFF. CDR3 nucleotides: TGTGCCTGCAGGATGGGCCGATACACCGGGGAGCTGTTTTTT.

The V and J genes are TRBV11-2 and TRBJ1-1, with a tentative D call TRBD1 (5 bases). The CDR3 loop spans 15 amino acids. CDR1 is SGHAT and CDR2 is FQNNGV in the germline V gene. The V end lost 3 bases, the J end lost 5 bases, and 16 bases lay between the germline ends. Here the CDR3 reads CASSFLWAGQTEAFF. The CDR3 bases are TGTGCCAGCAGCTTTTTGTGGGCAGGGCAGACTGAAGCTTTCTTT.

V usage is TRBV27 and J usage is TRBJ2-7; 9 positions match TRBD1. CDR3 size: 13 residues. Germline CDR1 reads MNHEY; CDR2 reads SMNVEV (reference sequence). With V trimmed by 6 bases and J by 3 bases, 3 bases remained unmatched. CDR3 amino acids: CASSEDRGYEQYF. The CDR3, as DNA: TGTGCCAGCAGCGAGGACAGGGGCTACGAGCAGTACTTC.

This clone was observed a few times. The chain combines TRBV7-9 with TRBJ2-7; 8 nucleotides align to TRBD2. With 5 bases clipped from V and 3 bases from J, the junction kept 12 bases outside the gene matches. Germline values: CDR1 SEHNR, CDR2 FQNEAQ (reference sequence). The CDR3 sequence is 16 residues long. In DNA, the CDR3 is TGTGCCAGCAGCCCCGTCCAAGCGGGAGTCGTCTACGAGCAGTACTTC. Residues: CASSPVQAGVVYEQYF.

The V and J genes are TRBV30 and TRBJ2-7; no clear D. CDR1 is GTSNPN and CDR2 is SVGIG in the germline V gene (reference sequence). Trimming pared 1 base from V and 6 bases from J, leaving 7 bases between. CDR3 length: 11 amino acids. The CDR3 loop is CAWSAGVEQYF. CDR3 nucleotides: TGTGCCTGGAGTGCCGGAGTCGAGCAGTACTTC. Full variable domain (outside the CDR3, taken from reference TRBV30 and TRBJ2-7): SQTIHQWPATLVQPVGSPLSLECTVEGTSNPNLYWYRQAAGRGLQLLFYSVGIGQISSEVPQNLSASRPQDRQFILSSKKLLLSDSGFYLCAWSAGVEQYFGPGTRLTVT.

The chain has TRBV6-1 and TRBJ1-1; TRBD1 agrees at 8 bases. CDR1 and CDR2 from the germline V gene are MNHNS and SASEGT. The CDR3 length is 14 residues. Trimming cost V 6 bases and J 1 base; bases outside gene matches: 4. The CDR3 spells CASSQTGGNTEAFF. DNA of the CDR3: TGTGCCAGCAGCCAAACAGGGGGGAACACTGAAGCTTTCTTT.

The CDR3 sequence is CASSQQTTGELFF. CDR3 nucleotides: TGTGCCAGCAGTCAACAGACCACCGGGGAGCTGTTTTTT. The chain has TRBV27 and TRBJ2-2, with D hard to call. CDR1 and CDR2 from the germline V gene are MNHEY and SMNVEV (reference sequence). The length of the CDR3 is 13 residues. Trimming shortened V by 5 bases and J by 4 bases, and 8 bases separated the two germline ends.

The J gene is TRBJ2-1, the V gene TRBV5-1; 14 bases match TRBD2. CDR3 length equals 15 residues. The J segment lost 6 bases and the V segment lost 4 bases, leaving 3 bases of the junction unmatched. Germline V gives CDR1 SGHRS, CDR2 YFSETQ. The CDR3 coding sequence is TGCGCCAGCAGCAGACTAGCGGGAGGGAGCAATGAGCAGTTCTTC. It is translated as CASSRLAGGSNEQFF.

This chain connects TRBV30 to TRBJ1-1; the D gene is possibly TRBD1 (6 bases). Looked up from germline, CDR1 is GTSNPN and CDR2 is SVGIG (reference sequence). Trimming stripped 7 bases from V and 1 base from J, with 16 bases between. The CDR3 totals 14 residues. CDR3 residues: CAFSGGGQNTEAFF. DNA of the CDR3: TGTGCCTTCAGCGGGGGGGGGCAGAACACTGAAGCTTTCTTT.

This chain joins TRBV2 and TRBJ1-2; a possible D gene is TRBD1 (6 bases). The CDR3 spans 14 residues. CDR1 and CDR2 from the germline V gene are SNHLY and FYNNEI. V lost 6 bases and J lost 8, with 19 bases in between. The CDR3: CASSESSGTFGYTF. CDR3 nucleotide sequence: TGTGCCAGCAGCGAGAGTTCCGGGACATTCGGCTACACCTTC.

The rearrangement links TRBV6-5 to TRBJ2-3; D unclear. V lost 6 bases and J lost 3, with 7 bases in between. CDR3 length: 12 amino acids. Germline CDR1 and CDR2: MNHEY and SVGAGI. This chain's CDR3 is CASRAETDTQYF. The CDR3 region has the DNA TGTGCCAGCAGGGCCGAAACAGATACGCAGTATTTT.

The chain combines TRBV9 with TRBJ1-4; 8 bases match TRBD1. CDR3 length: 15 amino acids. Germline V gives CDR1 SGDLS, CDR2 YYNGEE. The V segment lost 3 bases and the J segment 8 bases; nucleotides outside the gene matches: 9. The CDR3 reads CASSDRTGPGEKLFF. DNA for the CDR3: TGTGCCAGCAGCGACCGGACAGGGCCAGGGGAAAAACTGTTTTTT.

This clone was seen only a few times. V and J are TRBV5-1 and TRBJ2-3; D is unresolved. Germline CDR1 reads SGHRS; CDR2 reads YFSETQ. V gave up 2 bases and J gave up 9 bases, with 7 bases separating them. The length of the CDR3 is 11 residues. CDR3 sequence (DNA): TGCGCCAGCAGCTTCGGTTGGACGCAGTATTTT. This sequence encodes CASSFGWTQYF.

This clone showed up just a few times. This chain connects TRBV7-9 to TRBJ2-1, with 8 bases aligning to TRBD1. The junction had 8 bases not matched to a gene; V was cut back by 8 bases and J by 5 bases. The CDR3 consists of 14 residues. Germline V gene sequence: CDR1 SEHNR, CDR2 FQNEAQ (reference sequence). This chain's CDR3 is CASFRGPYHNEQFF. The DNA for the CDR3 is TGTGCCAGCTTCAGGGGGCCCTATCACAATGAGCAGTTCTTC.

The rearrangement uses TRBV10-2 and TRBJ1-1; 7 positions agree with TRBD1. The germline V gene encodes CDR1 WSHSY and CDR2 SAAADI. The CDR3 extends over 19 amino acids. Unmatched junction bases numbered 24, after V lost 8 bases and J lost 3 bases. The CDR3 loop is CASGPPVVRQGGGDTEAFF. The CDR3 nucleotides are TGCGCCAGCGGGCCTCCAGTAGTAAGACAGGGAGGAGGGGACACTGAAGCTTTCTTT.

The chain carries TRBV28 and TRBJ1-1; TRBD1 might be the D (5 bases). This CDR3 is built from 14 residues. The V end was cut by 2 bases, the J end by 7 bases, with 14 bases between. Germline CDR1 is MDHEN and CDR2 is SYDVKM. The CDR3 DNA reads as TGTGCCAGCAGTTTAGGGGGGGGTCCCCTTGAAGCTTTCTTT. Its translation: CASSLGGGPLEAFF.

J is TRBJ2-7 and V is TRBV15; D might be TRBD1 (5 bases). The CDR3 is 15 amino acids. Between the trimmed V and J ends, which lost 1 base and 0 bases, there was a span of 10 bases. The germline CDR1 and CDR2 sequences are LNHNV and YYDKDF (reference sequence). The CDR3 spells CATSRGRQGSYEQYF. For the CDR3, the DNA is TGTGCCACCAGCAGAGGCCGGCAGGGCTCCTACGAGCAGTACTTC.

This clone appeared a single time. CDR3 nucleotides: TGTGCCTGCCCCCAGGAAGCGGGAGGAACCTACGAGCAGTACTTC. Encoded protein: CACPQEAGGTYEQYF. V is TRBV30 and J is TRBJ2-5, with 9 bases identical to TRBD2. The closer fit of TRBJ2-7 to the DNA end suggests the J call may be wrong. The CDR3 length is 15 residues. Germline CDR1 and CDR2: GTSNPN and SVGIG (reference sequence).

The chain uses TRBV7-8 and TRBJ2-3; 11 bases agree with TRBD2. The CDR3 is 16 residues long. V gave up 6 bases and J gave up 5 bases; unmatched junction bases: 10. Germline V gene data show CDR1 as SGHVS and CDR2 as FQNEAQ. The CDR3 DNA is TGTGCCAGCAGGCCGCAGCCACTAGCGGGAGTAGATACGCAGTATTTT. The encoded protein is CASRPQPLAGVDTQYF.

CDR3 sequence reads: CASAIRNEQFF. Here the CDR3 DNA reads TGTGCCAGCGCGATCCGGAATGAGCAGTTCTTC. The chain couples TRBV5-8 to TRBJ2-1; no clear D. This CDR3 is 11 amino acids long. CDR1 is SGHTS and CDR2 is YDEGEE in the germline V gene. V was cut by 7 bases and J by 7 bases, with 9 bases left in between.

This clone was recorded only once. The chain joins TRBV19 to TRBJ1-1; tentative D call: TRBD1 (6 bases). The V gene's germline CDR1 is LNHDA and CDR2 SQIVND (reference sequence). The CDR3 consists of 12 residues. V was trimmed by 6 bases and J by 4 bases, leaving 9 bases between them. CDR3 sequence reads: CASRMTGTEAFF. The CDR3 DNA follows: TGTGCCAGTAGGATGACAGGCACTGAAGCTTTCTTT. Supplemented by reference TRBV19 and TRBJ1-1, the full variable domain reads DGGITQSPKYLFRKEGQNVTLSCEQNLNHDAMYWYRQDPGQGLRLIYYSQIVNDFQKGDIAEGYSVSREKKESFPLTVTSAQKNPTAFYLCASRMTGTEAFFGQGTRLTVV.

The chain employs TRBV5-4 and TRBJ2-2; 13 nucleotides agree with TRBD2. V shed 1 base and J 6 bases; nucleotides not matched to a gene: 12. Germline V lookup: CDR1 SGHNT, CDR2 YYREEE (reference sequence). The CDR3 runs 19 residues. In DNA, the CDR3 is TGTGCCAGCAGCTTGTTACTAGCGGGAGGGCCGGGATACCCCGGGGAGCTGTTTTTT. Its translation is CASSLLLAGGPGYPGELFF.

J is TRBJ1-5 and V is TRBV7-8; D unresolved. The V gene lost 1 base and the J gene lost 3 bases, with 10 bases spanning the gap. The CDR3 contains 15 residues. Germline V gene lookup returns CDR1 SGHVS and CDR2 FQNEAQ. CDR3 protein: CASSLVAGDNQPQHF. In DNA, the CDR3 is TGTGCCAGCAGCTTAGTGGCAGGTGACAATCAGCCCCAGCATTTT.

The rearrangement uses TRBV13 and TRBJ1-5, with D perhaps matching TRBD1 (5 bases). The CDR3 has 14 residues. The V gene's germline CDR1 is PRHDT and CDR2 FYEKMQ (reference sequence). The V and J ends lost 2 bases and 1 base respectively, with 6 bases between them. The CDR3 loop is CASSLRGSNQPQHF. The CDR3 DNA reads TGTGCCAGCAGCTTAAGGGGAAGCAATCAGCCCCAGCATTTT. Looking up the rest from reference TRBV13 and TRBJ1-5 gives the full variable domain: AAGVIQSPRHLIKEKRETATLKCYPIPRHDTVYWYQQGPGQDPQFLISFYEKMQSDKGSIPDRFSAQQFSDYHSELNMSSLELGDSALYFCASSLRGSNQPQHFGDGTRLSIL.

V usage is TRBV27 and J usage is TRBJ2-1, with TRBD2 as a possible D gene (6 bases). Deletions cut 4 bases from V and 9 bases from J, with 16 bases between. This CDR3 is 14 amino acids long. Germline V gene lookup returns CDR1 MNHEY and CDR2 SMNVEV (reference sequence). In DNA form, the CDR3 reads TGTGCCAGCAGTTCCTCCGAGACTAGAAGTGAGCAGTTCTTC. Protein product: CASSSSETRSEQFF.